This is a list of T cell receptor beta chains from one sample in a study of blood T cell repertoires in COVID-19. The data were produced by immunoSEQ multiplex PCR, yet TCRdb's version contains in-frame clones alone and is incomplete. The sample lists roughly 25,000 clones, about 88% occurring once. The specimen was peripheral blood. Receptors originate from a man between 65 and 80 years old in a cohort sampled during active COVID-19. Both conserved end residues are part of each CDR3. Each record gives: clone size, J gene, V gene, CDR3 protein. Only some rows state a clone size, as once, few, many or a class for expanded clones.

clone_size: -
j_call: TRBJ1-5
v_call: TRBV19
cdr3_aa: CASRMVQGHYSNQPQHF

clone_size: -
j_call: TRBJ2-6
v_call: TRBV27
cdr3_aa: CASSLSISSGANVLTF

clone_size: -
j_call: TRBJ2-7
v_call: TRBV6-4
cdr3_aa: CASSDSIWSEAYEQYF

clone_size: -
j_call: TRBJ2-7
v_call: TRBV15
cdr3_aa: CATSRVAGATYEQYF

clone_size: few
j_call: TRBJ1-6
v_call: TRBV28
cdr3_aa: CASSSTQGFSPLHF

clone_size: -
j_call: TRBJ2-1
v_call: TRBV28
cdr3_aa: CASSPTPQGLAGRKAGNEQFF

clone_size: once
j_call: TRBJ2-7
v_call: TRBV27
cdr3_aa: CASSPTHYYEQYF

clone_size: -
j_call: TRBJ2-5
v_call: TRBV6-2/TRBV6-3
cdr3_aa: CASSKTGETQYF

clone_size: -
j_call: TRBJ2-2
v_call: TRBV15
cdr3_aa: CATSNQRVSGELFF

clone_size: -
j_call: TRBJ2-7
v_call: TRBV7-9
cdr3_aa: CASSQNSGRVHEQYF

clone_size: once
j_call: TRBJ1-2
v_call: TRBV20-1
cdr3_aa: CSASRGGKGYTF

clone_size: -
j_call: TRBJ2-1
v_call: TRBV5-4
cdr3_aa: CASSLGSSSGRGNEFF

clone_size: -
j_call: TRBJ1-4
v_call: TRBV5-1
cdr3_aa: CASRRDIGANEKLFF

clone_size: -
j_call: TRBJ1-5
v_call: TRBV29-1
cdr3_aa: CSVTTGAGNQPQHF

clone_size: -
j_call: TRBJ2-1
v_call: TRBV9
cdr3_aa: CASSVGGLWDFNEQFF

clone_size: -
j_call: TRBJ2-3
v_call: TRBV10-1
cdr3_aa: CASSAAPAGTQYF

clone_size: -
j_call: TRBJ1-3
v_call: TRBV2
cdr3_aa: CASSERELSGNTIYF

clone_size: -
j_call: TRBJ1-3
v_call: TRBV6-5
cdr3_aa: CASRWTVAGNTIYF

clone_size: -
j_call: TRBJ2-1
v_call: TRBV28
cdr3_aa: CASSRGRGSRDNEQFF

clone_size: -
j_call: TRBJ2-7
v_call: TRBV6-5
cdr3_aa: CASSYFISGRAYEQYF

clone_size: few
j_call: TRBJ1-5
v_call: TRBV5-6
cdr3_aa: CASSRWTGSNQPQHF

clone_size: once
j_call: TRBJ2-2
v_call: TRBV5-6
cdr3_aa: CASSAPGLAGGRAGELFF

clone_size: once
j_call: TRBJ2-7
v_call: TRBV7-2
cdr3_aa: CASRQGLAGTYEQYF

clone_size: -
j_call: TRBJ2-7
v_call: TRBV5-1
cdr3_aa: CASSLGGTPVEQYF